This entry features one T cell receptor beta chain sequence. This clone appeared once. The target of this receptor is not known. No much larger clone is present one base from it, and per-base qualities are unavailable. This sample is part of a study of technical replicates of blood from a few donors (TCRdb year 2017). The library was built by means of the immunoSEQ multiplex PCR assay. Here the immuneACCESS table is served through TCRdb, limited to in-frame sequences with V and J called. Missing clones are a known gap in these copies; in checked studies unresolved V genes cover under half, and the rest lacks a known reason. The sample contains 70,000 to 85,000 clones, roughly 97% of them found a single time. The top ten clonotypes cover 0.15% to 0.2% of the sample. Reading the germline V gene (reference sequence) gives CDR1 LNHDA and CDR2 SQIVND. The CDR3 runs 15 residues from the cysteine to the phenylalanine. Just CDR3 DNA is preserved here, 45 bases in frame from base 1. At the junction V is shortened by 8 bases and J by 1 base; bases outside the gene matches: 9.

The TCR was taken from a human donor in good health. What was sequenced was T cells isolated from PBMCs. The chain couples TRBV19 to TRBJ2-5; the junction holds 8 bases that match TRBD2. The bases read TGTGCCAGTCATAATCGAGCGGGGGCCCAAGAGACCCAGTACTTC. Translated, it reads CASHNRAGAQETQYF.